The source of this T cell receptor beta chain is a study of cytotoxic CD8 clonotypes in ibrutinib-treated CLL. Study context: Treatment had run for a median around eleven months, range 6 to 36, when response samples were taken.

Approximately 2 micrograms of genomic DNA came from cryopreserved PBMCs for TCR beta libraries. The CDR3 totals 15 residues. The germline V gene has CDR1 GTSNPN and CDR2 SVGIG (reference sequence). V shed 2 bases, J shed 10 bases, and the junction held 14 bases outside the gene matches. Assay: immunoSEQ multiplex PCR; the TCRdb copy retains only in-frame clones and omits some. The repertoire includes 150,000 or so clones, about 79% of them detected once, and around 13% sits in the top ten. This chain joins TRBV30 and TRBJ2-7; 10 bases match TRBD1. Sequencing used PBMCs, obtained after 12 months of ibrutinib treatment. The receptor comes from a human donor with chronic lymphocytic leukemia. The CDR3 loop is CAWSRTTGGPPGQYF. The CDR3 bases are TGTGCCTGGAGTAGAACGACAGGGGGCCCGCCGGGCCAGTACTTC. Together with reference TRBV30 and TRBJ2-7, the CDR3 gives the full variable domain: SQTIHQWPATLVQPVGSPLSLECTVEGTSNPNLYWYRQAAGRGLQLLFYSVGIGQISSEVPQNLSASRPQDRQFILSSKKLLLSDSGFYLCAWSRTTGGPPGQYFGPGTRLTVT.